Listed here are 15 T cell receptor beta chains from one sample, sequenced in a study of blood T cells in healthy people across ages. For the second PCR, which ran for about 7 to 11 cycles, a sample-barcoded 5' primer and a J-beta primer mix were used. MiXCR, run by TCRdb on the 5' RACE reads, gives a single entry per CDR3 protein. The sample has around 1,100,000 distinct CDR3 sequences, 30% to 40% seen once. Sequenced: blood. These receptor sequences come from a young man in good health.

With regard to this clonotype: This may stem from a read error, because a much larger clone lies one nucleotide away. This chain joins TRBV7-2 and TRBJ2-3, with D hard to call. Trimming stripped 4 bases from V and 4 bases from J, with 9 bases between. The CDR3 is made up of 13 amino acids. The germline gives CDR1 SGHTA, CDR2 FQGNSA. CDR3 in DNA: TGTGCCAGCAGCTCCCTCAGCGCAGATACGCAGTATTTT. Translating gives CASSSLSADTQYF.

CDR3 sequence (DNA): TGTGCCATCAGTGAGGGACTAGCGGCCTACGAGCAGTACTTC. This gives the protein CAISEGLAAYEQYF. V gene TRBV10-3 combines with J gene TRBJ2-7; 10 positions agree with TRBD2. Trimming at V came to 2 bases and at J to 2 bases, leaving 0 bases not matched to a gene. This CDR3 contains 14 residues. Germline V CDR1 and CDR2: ENHRY, SYGVKD.

As for this clonotype: The junction departs from germline at one end; a sequencing error may be responsible. V gene TRBV7-7 combines with J gene TRBJ2-3; D uncertain. Germline loops: CDR1 SSHAT, CDR2 FNYEAQ (reference sequence). This CDR3 has 15 residues. The CDR3 spells CASSPTGQNTDTQYF. CDR3 nucleotide sequence: TGTGCTAGCAGCCCTACCGGCCAGAACACAGATACGCAGTATTTT.

The chain recombines TRBV5-1 with TRBJ2-3; perhaps TRBD1 as D (6 bases). Germline values: CDR1 SGHRS, CDR2 YFSETQ. The ends were cut back, 4 bases at V and 2 bases at J, with 14 bases in the middle. The CDR3 extends over 15 amino acids. CDR3 amino acids: CASSPTGQHTDTQYF. The DNA of the CDR3 is TGCGCCAGCAGCCCTACCGGACAGCACACAGATACGCAGTATTTT.

This clonotype occurred a few times. At one end, the junction sequence differs from germline, possibly due to a read error. The rearrangement uses TRBV6-5 and TRBJ2-7; 9 bases are a match to TRBD1. Germline V CDR1 and CDR2: MNHEY, SVGAGI. The CDR3 contains 13 residues. As DNA, the CDR3 is TGTGCCTGCAGTCGGGACAGGGTCTACGAGCAGTACTTC. The encoded protein is CACSRDRVYEQYF.

This clonotype was picked up a small number of times. This chain joins TRBV7-9 and TRBJ1-5, with TRBD1 identical over 9 bases. This CDR3 comprises 15 residues. Germline lookup yields CDR1 SEHNR and CDR2 FQNEAQ (reference sequence). V lost 4 bases and J lost 3; bases outside the gene matches: 4. The CDR3 nucleotides read TGTGCCAGCAGCTCTACAGGGGGCAACAATCAGCCCCAGCATTTT. As protein: CASSSTGGNNQPQHF.

The chain combines TRBV10-3 with TRBJ2-5; TRBD2 might be the D (5 bases). Germline V CDR1 and CDR2: ENHRY, SYGVKD. CDR3 size: 14 residues. V lost 2 bases and J 4 bases, leaving 11 bases between the germline ends. The CDR3 nucleotides read TGTGCCATCAGTGAGAGGCAGAGCGGAGAGACCCAGTACTTC. Its protein is CAISERQSGETQYF.

The V and J genes are TRBV4-1 and TRBJ2-5; D perhaps matches TRBD2 (5 bases). V was pared by 3 bases and J by 5 bases, with 19 bases between. The CDR3 is 16 amino acids. The germline gives CDR1 MGHRA, CDR2 YSYEKL. This CDR3 is CASSHASGLRVETQYF. CDR3 DNA sequence: TGCGCCAGCAGCCATGCGAGCGGTTTGCGGGTGGAGACCCAGTACTTC.

This chain connects TRBV10-3 to TRBJ2-1; D is unclear. There are 12 residues in the CDR3. V lost 4 bases, J lost 5 bases, and 6 bases lay in between. Per the germline V gene, CDR1 is ENHRY and CDR2 is SYGVKD. The CDR3 DNA is TGTGCCATCAGTGCTGGGAACAATGAGCAGTTCTTC. Protein product: CAISAGNNEQFF.

This clonotype was observed many times. The V gene is TRBV4-3, the J gene TRBJ1-2, with D unresolved. The CDR3 consists of 15 residues. V gave up 0 bases and J gave up 2 bases, with 10 bases separating them. Germline CDR1 LGHNA, CDR2 YSLEER. Written as DNA, the CDR3 is TGCGCCAGCAGCCAAGAGAATACAGTGAACTATGGCTACACCTTC. Translation: CASSQENTVNYGYTF.

This clonotype was seen more than once but under ten times. The chain joins TRBV9 to TRBJ2-5; maybe TRBD2 (5 bases). Between the trimmed V and J ends, which lost 0 bases and 5 bases, there was a span of 11 bases. CDR1 is SGDLS, CDR2 YYNGEE, per germline. The CDR3 sequence is 14 residues long. Here the CDR3 reads CASSVGPLAETQYF. DNA for the CDR3: TGTGCCAGCAGCGTAGGGCCCTTAGCGGAGACCCAGTACTTC.

V and J are TRBV12-3 or TRBV12-4 and TRBJ2-1, with D perhaps being TRBD1 or TRBD2 (6 bases each). The CDR3 loop spans 13 amino acids. V gave up 6 bases and J gave up 7 bases, with 13 bases separating them. CDR3 in DNA: TGTGCCAGCAGACCAGGGGCGGGGAATGAGCAGTTCTTC. Its translation is CASRPGAGNEQFF.

This clonotype occurred a few times. The chain is built from TRBV20-1 and TRBJ1-1; the D is unclear. CDR3 length: 13 amino acids. Germline CDR1 DFQATT, CDR2 SNEGSKA (reference sequence). The V gene lost 3 bases and the J gene lost 4 bases, with 12 bases spanning the gap. The CDR3 DNA reads TGCAGTGCTAGGAGGGAAATAGGCACTGAAGCTTTCTTT. Translated, it gives CSARREIGTEAFF.

The chain employs TRBV9 and TRBJ2-3; possibly TRBD2 for D (6 bases). Germline CDR1 is SGDLS and CDR2 is YYNGEE. This CDR3 spans 15 amino acids. V dropped 4 bases and J dropped 8 bases, with 20 bases sitting between them. The CDR3 sequence: CASSLSAGLPGTQYF. The CDR3 region has the DNA TGTGCCAGCAGCCTCTCCGCGGGGCTCCCAGGTACGCAGTATTTT.

This sequence joins TRBV10-3 and TRBJ2-1; D uncertain. The V and J ends lost 4 bases and 5 bases respectively, with 6 bases between them. Germline-derived CDR1 and CDR2 are ENHRY and SYGVKD. This CDR3 is built from 12 residues. Written as DNA, the CDR3 is TGTGCCATCAGTGGTAAGCACAATGAGCAGTTCTTC. It translates to CAISGKHNEQFF.